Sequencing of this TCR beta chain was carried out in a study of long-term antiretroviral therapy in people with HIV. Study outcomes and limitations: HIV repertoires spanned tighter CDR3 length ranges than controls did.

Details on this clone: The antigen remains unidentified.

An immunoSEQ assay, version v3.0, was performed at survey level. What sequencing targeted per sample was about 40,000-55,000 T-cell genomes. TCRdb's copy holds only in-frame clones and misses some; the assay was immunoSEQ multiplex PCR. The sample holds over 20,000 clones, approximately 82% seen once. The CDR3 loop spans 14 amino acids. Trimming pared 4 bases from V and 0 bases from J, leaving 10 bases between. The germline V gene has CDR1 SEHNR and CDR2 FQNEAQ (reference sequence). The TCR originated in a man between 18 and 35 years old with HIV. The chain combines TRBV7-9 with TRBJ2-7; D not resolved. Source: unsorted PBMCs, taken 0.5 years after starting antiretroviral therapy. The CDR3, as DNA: TGTGCCAGCAGCTATCCGTCCACCTCCTACGAGCAGTACTTC. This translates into CASSYPSTSYEQYF.